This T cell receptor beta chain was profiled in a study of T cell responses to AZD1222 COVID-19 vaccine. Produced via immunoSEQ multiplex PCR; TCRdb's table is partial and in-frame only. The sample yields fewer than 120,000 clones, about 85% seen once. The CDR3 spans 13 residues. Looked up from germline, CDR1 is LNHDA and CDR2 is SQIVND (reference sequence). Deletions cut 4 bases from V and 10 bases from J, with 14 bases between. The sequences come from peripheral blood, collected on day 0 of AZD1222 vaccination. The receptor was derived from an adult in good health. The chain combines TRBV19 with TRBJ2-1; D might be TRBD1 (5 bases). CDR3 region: CASSRSTVGEQFF. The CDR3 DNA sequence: TGTGCCAGTAGTAGGTCGACAGTAGGGGAGCAGTTCTTC.